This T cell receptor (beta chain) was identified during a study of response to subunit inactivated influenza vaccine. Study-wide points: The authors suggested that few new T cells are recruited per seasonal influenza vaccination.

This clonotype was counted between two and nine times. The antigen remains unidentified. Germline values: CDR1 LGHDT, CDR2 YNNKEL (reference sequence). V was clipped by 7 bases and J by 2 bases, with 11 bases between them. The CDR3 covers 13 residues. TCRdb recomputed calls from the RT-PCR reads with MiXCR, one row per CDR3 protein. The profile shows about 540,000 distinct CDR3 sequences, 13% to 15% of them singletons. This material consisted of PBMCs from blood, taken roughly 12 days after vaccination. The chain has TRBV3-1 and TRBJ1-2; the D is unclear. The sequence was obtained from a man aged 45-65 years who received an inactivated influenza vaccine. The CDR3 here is CASTKAGNYGYTF. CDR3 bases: TGTGCCAGCACCAAAGCCGGGAACTATGGCTACACCTTC.